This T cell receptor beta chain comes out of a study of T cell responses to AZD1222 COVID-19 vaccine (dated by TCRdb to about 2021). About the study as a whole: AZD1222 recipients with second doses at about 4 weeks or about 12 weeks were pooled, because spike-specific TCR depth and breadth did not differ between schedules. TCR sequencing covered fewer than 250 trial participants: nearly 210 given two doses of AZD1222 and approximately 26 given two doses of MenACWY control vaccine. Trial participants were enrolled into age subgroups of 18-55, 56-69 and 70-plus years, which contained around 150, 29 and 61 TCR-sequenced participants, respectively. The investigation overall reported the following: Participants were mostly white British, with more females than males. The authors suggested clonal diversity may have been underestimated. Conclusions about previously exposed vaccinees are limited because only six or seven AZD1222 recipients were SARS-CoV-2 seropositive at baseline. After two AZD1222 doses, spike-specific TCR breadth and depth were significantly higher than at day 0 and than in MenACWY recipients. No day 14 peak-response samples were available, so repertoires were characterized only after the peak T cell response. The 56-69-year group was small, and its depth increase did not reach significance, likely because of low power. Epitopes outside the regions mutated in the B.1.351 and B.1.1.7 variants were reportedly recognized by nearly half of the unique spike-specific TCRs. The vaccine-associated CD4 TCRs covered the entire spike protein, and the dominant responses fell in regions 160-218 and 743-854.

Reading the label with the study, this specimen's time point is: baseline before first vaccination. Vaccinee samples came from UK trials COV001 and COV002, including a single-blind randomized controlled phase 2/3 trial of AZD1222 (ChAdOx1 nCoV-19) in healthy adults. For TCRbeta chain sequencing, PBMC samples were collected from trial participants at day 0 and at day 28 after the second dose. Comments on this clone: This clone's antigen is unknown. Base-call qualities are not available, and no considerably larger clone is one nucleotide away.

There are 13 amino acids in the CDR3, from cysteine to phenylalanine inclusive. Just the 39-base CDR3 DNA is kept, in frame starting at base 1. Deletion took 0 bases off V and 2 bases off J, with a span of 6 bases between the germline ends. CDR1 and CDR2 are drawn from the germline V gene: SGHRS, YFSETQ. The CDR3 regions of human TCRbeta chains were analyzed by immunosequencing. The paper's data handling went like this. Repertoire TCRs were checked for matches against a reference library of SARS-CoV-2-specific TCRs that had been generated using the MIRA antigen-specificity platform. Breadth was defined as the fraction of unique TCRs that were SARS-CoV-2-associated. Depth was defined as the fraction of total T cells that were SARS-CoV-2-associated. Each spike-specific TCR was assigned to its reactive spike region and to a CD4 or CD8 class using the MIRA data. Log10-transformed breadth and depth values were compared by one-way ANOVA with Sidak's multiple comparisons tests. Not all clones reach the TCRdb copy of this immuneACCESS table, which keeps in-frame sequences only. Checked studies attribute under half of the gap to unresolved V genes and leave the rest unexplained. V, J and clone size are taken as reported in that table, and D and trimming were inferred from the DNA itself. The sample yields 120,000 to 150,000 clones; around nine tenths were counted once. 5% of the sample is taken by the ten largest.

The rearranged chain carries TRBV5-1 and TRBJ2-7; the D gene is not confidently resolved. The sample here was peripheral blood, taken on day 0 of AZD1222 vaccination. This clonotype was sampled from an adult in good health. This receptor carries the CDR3 CASSLAETYEQYF. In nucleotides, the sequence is TGCGCCAGCAGCTTGGCCGAGACCTACGAGCAGTACTTC.